A selection of T cell receptor beta chains follows, all from one sample in a study of beta chain features in type 1 diabetes. The method was immunoSEQ multiplex PCR; TCRdb's version includes in-frame clones alone and lacks a portion of them. The table includes about 250,000 clones, over 12% detected once. The sequenced sample was naive CD4+ T cells from blood. The receptors derive from a woman in her 40s in good health. Each CDR3 is given with its conserved first and last residue. The order of the fields is CDR3 DNA, CDR3 protein, V gene, CDR3 length, J gene, D gene, clone size. A D gene is named only where the DNA matches it firmly. Clone size is shown for a subset of rows, as once, few, many or a class of expanded clone.

cdr3_nt: TGTGCCAGCAGGACCGGGACAGGGGTTCCCCGCGAGCAGTACTTC; cdr3_aa: CASRTGTGVPREQYF; v_call: TRBV5-6; cdr3_length: 15; j_call: TRBJ2-7; d_call: TRBD1; clone_size: -
cdr3_nt: TGTGCCAGCAGCTCCTCGGGACTAGCGGGGGGAGAGACCCAGTACTTC; cdr3_aa: CASSSSGLAGGETQYF; v_call: TRBV5-4; cdr3_length: 16; j_call: TRBJ2-5; d_call: TRBD2; clone_size: few
cdr3_nt: TGTGCCAGCAGCCCCCGTGAGGGGGCCACCTACGAGCAGTACTTC; cdr3_aa: CASSPREGATYEQYF; v_call: TRBV11-3; cdr3_length: 15; j_call: TRBJ2-7; d_call: TRBD1; clone_size: few
cdr3_nt: TGTGCCAGCAGCTCACCGAGACTAGCGGTACAAGAGACCCAGTACTTC; cdr3_aa: CASSSPRLAVQETQYF; v_call: TRBV7-8; cdr3_length: 16; j_call: TRBJ2-5; d_call: TRBD2; clone_size: -
cdr3_nt: TGCAGTGCGCAGGGCAATGAGCAGTTCTTC; cdr3_aa: CSAQGNEQFF; v_call: TRBV20-1; cdr3_length: 10; j_call: TRBJ2-1; d_call: -; clone_size: -
cdr3_nt: TGCGCCAGCAGCCAGGGACAGGGCTATGGCTACACCTTC; cdr3_aa: CASSQGQGYGYTF; v_call: TRBV4-1; cdr3_length: 13; j_call: TRBJ1-2; d_call: TRBD1; clone_size: few
cdr3_nt: TGTGCCAGCAGTTTTCTAGCGGGGGGGCTCTACAATGAGCAGTTCTTC; cdr3_aa: CASSFLAGGLYNEQFF; v_call: TRBV2; cdr3_length: 16; j_call: TRBJ2-1; d_call: TRBD2; clone_size: few
cdr3_nt: TGTGCCACCAGCAGGCCCGGCGGGGACAGAGCGTACGAGCAGTACTTC; cdr3_aa: CATSRPGGDRAYEQYF; v_call: TRBV15; cdr3_length: 16; j_call: TRBJ2-7; d_call: -; clone_size: -
cdr3_nt: TGTGCCAGCAGTTTTTTGGCGGGGGGTGGCAATCAGCCCCAGCATTTT; cdr3_aa: CASSFLAGGGNQPQHF; v_call: TRBV27; cdr3_length: 16; j_call: TRBJ1-5; d_call: -; clone_size: -
cdr3_nt: TGTGCCAGCAGCCCCCGAAGGGGGCTCTACGAGCAGTACTTC; cdr3_aa: CASSPRRGLYEQYF; v_call: TRBV5-4; cdr3_length: 14; j_call: TRBJ2-7; d_call: TRBD1; clone_size: -
cdr3_nt: TGTGCCACCAGCAGAGGAGGTGGCAGGGGGGAATTTGGCTACACCTTC; cdr3_aa: CATSRGGGRGEFGYTF; v_call: TRBV15; cdr3_length: 16; j_call: TRBJ1-2; d_call: TRBD1; clone_size: -
cdr3_nt: TGTGCCAGCAGCTGGAAGGCAGCGGGGGCCGGACGGTCTTTC; cdr3_aa: CASSWKAAGAGRSF; v_call: TRBV7-9; cdr3_length: 14; j_call: TRBJ2-6; d_call: TRBD2; clone_size: -
cdr3_nt: TGTGCCAGTAGTTCAAGAGTCACTGAAGCTTTCTTT; cdr3_aa: CASSSRVTEAFF; v_call: TRBV19; cdr3_length: 12; j_call: TRBJ1-1; d_call: -; clone_size: few
cdr3_nt: TGTGCCAGCAGCTTGGAACAGGGGGACGGCTACACCTTC; cdr3_aa: CASSLEQGDGYTF; v_call: TRBV5-6; cdr3_length: 13; j_call: TRBJ1-2; d_call: TRBD1; clone_size: -
cdr3_nt: TGTGCCAGCAGCTTACAGAACACTGAAGCTTTCTTT; cdr3_aa: CASSLQNTEAFF; v_call: TRBV11-2; cdr3_length: 12; j_call: TRBJ1-1; d_call: -; clone_size: few
cdr3_nt: TGTGCCAGCAGTACTCCGGGACAGGGTACGGATACGCAGTATTTT; cdr3_aa: CASSTPGQGTDTQYF; v_call: TRBV6-5; cdr3_length: 15; j_call: TRBJ2-3; d_call: TRBD1; clone_size: few
cdr3_nt: TGTGCCAGCAGTGATTTAGCGGAGCCCTACAATGAGCAGTTCTTC; cdr3_aa: CASSDLAEPYNEQFF; v_call: TRBV6-1; cdr3_length: 15; j_call: TRBJ2-1; d_call: -; clone_size: few
cdr3_nt: TGCGCCAGCAGCCAAGATATTCGGGGGGGCAGGCAGTTCTTC; cdr3_aa: CASSQDIRGGRQFF; v_call: TRBV5-4; cdr3_length: 14; j_call: TRBJ2-1; d_call: TRBD2; clone_size: few
cdr3_nt: TGCAGCGCCGAAGGCACAGGGGGAGGTAATTCTAACTATGGCTACACCTTC; cdr3_aa: CSAEGTGGGNSNYGYTF; v_call: TRBV29-1; cdr3_length: 17; j_call: TRBJ1-2; d_call: TRBD1; clone_size: few
cdr3_nt: TGTGCCAGCAGACTGAATGAAAAACTGTTTTTT; cdr3_aa: CASRLNEKLFF; v_call: TRBV6-5; cdr3_length: 11; j_call: TRBJ1-4; d_call: -; clone_size: many
cdr3_nt: TGCGCCAGCAGCCGGGCAACAGGGAACGGCTACACCTTC; cdr3_aa: CASSRATGNGYTF; v_call: TRBV4-3; cdr3_length: 13; j_call: TRBJ1-2; d_call: -; clone_size: few
cdr3_nt: TGTGCCAGCAGCTTTTATGCTGAAGCTTTCTTT; cdr3_aa: CASSFYAEAFF; v_call: TRBV2; cdr3_length: 11; j_call: TRBJ1-1; d_call: -; clone_size: few
cdr3_nt: TGTGCCAGCAGCCTACAGGGATTCGGGGAGCTGTTTTTT; cdr3_aa: CASSLQGFGELFF; v_call: TRBV7-6; cdr3_length: 13; j_call: TRBJ2-2; d_call: -; clone_size: -
cdr3_nt: TGTGCCAGCAGTGAAGGGACAGTCTATGGCTACACCTTC; cdr3_aa: CASSEGTVYGYTF; v_call: TRBV2; cdr3_length: 13; j_call: TRBJ1-2; d_call: -; clone_size: -
cdr3_nt: TGTGCCAGCAGCGTAGCACCCGGACAAGGGGTTAATTCACCCCTCCACTTT; cdr3_aa: CASSVAPGQGVNSPLHF; v_call: TRBV9; cdr3_length: 17; j_call: TRBJ1-6; d_call: -; clone_size: -
cdr3_nt: TGCGCCAGCAGGCTAGCGGGGGGGCTCACAGATACGCAGTATTTT; cdr3_aa: CASRLAGGLTDTQYF; v_call: TRBV5-1; cdr3_length: 15; j_call: TRBJ2-3; d_call: TRBD2; clone_size: few
cdr3_nt: TGTGCCAGTAGTACCGACAGCATCCTCAATCAGCCCCAGCATTTT; cdr3_aa: CASSTDSILNQPQHF; v_call: TRBV19; cdr3_length: 15; j_call: TRBJ1-5; d_call: -; clone_size: -
cdr3_nt: TGCGCCGGCAGCTGGAATGGACAGGGTAATCAGCCCCAGCATTTT; cdr3_aa: CAGSWNGQGNQPQHF; v_call: TRBV5-1; cdr3_length: 15; j_call: TRBJ1-5; d_call: TRBD1; clone_size: -
cdr3_nt: TGTGCCAGTCTCCCCCGTTCGCAACAGGGGGGCGCAGATACGCAGTATTTT; cdr3_aa: CASLPRSQQGGADTQYF; v_call: TRBV19; cdr3_length: 17; j_call: TRBJ2-3; d_call: TRBD1; clone_size: -
cdr3_nt: TGTGCCAGCAGTCAGGCGGGCACGGACAGCCTAGAAGAAAAACTGTTTTTT; cdr3_aa: CASSQAGTDSLEEKLFF; v_call: TRBV21-1; cdr3_length: 17; j_call: TRBJ1-4; d_call: -; clone_size: -
cdr3_nt: TGTGCCAGCAGGTATGGGACAGGGCAATTATGGCCCCAGCATTTT; cdr3_aa: CASRYGTGQLWPQHF; v_call: TRBV6-5; cdr3_length: 15; j_call: TRBJ1-5; d_call: TRBD1; clone_size: -
cdr3_nt: TGCGCCAGCAGTAGGGGCCCTGACACCCCCTACAATGAGCAGTTCTTC; cdr3_aa: CASSRGPDTPYNEQFF; v_call: TRBV5-1; cdr3_length: 16; j_call: TRBJ2-1; d_call: -; clone_size: -
cdr3_nt: TGTGCCAGCTCAGCCCAGGGGGCCGGGACCGGGGAGCTGTTTTTT; cdr3_aa: CASSAQGAGTGELFF; v_call: TRBV18; cdr3_length: 15; j_call: TRBJ2-2; d_call: TRBD1; clone_size: -
cdr3_nt: TGTGCCAGCAGCGCAGTCGCAGGCCAGGGTAGAAACGAGCAGTACTTC; cdr3_aa: CASSAVAGQGRNEQYF; v_call: TRBV7-9; cdr3_length: 16; j_call: TRBJ2-7; d_call: -; clone_size: few
cdr3_nt: TGTGCCAGCATTAGGACAGGGGCCCCTAGCAATCAGCCCCAGCATTTT; cdr3_aa: CASIRTGAPSNQPQHF; v_call: TRBV28; cdr3_length: 16; j_call: TRBJ1-5; d_call: TRBD1; clone_size: -
cdr3_nt: TGTGCTAGTGGTTTGGTTCTAGGTAGCGGGGGAGCGAACACCGGGGAGCTGTTTTTT; cdr3_aa: CASGLVLGSGGANTGELFF; v_call: TRBV12-5; cdr3_length: 19; j_call: TRBJ2-2; d_call: TRBD2; clone_size: few
cdr3_nt: TGTGCCAGCCCCAAAGGGGGATACACCGGGGAGCTGTTTTTT; cdr3_aa: CASPKGGYTGELFF; v_call: TRBV14; cdr3_length: 14; j_call: TRBJ2-2; d_call: -; clone_size: -
cdr3_nt: TGCGCCAGCAGCTTGGGACAGGGTGGCACTGAAGCTTTCTTT; cdr3_aa: CASSLGQGGTEAFF; v_call: TRBV5-1; cdr3_length: 14; j_call: TRBJ1-1; d_call: TRBD1; clone_size: few
cdr3_nt: TGTGCCATCAGTGAGGACAGGGGGTCGCGTGGCTACACCTTC; cdr3_aa: CAISEDRGSRGYTF; v_call: TRBV10-3; cdr3_length: 14; j_call: TRBJ1-2; d_call: TRBD1; clone_size: few
cdr3_nt: TGCGCCAGCAGCTCGACAAGGGACAGCTTGTCCTACGAGCAGTACTTC; cdr3_aa: CASSSTRDSLSYEQYF; v_call: TRBV10-2; cdr3_length: 16; j_call: TRBJ2-7; d_call: TRBD1; clone_size: few
cdr3_nt: TGTGCCAGCAGTTTCTTATCGGGGAATAATTCACCCCTCCACTTT; cdr3_aa: CASSFLSGNNSPLHF; v_call: TRBV27; cdr3_length: 15; j_call: TRBJ1-6; d_call: -; clone_size: -
cdr3_nt: TGTGCCAGTAGTACGGATGACAGGGATGGGGGGAACACTGAAGCTTTCTTT; cdr3_aa: CASSTDDRDGGNTEAFF; v_call: TRBV19; cdr3_length: 17; j_call: TRBJ1-1; d_call: TRBD1; clone_size: few
cdr3_nt: TGTGCCAGCGGCCGGGGGGATGAGCAGTTCTTC; cdr3_aa: CASGRGDEQFF; v_call: TRBV14; cdr3_length: 11; j_call: TRBJ2-1; d_call: TRBD2; clone_size: -
cdr3_nt: TGTGCCAGCAGCATAAGGACAGGGAGTAATCAGCCCCAGCATTTT; cdr3_aa: CASSIRTGSNQPQHF; v_call: TRBV11-2; cdr3_length: 15; j_call: TRBJ1-5; d_call: TRBD1; clone_size: -